The 30 T cell receptor beta chains in this list originate from one sample, sequenced in a study of blood T cell repertoires in COVID-19. Using immunoSEQ multiplex PCR, the repertoire was profiled, and TCRdb retains in-frame clones only, with some absent. This sample carries 250,000 or so clones, around 90% of them seen once, and the ten largest clones take under 0.95%. What was sequenced was peripheral blood. The receptor source for this set is a woman in her twenties or thirties with acute or convalescent COVID-19.

The genes are TRBV6-5 and TRBJ2-1; weak D call: TRBD2 (5 bases). CDR3 size: 14 residues. CDR1 is MNHEY, CDR2 SVGAGI, per germline. Trimming took 6 bases from V and 7 from J, leaving 16 bases between them. This chain's CDR3 is CASRQLGVLNEQFF. The CDR3 nucleotides read TGTGCCAGCAGACAACTAGGCGTTTTAAATGAGCAGTTCTTC.

CDR3 residues: CASARGGEETQYF. DNA of the CDR3: TGTGCCTCAGCAAGGGGGGGGGAAGAGACCCAGTACTTC. The V and J genes are TRBV25-1 and TRBJ2-5, with D maybe TRBD2 (7 bases). The V gene lost 11 bases and the J gene lost 3 bases, with 16 bases spanning the gap. The CDR3 spans 13 residues. Germline-derived CDR1 and CDR2 are MGHDK and SYGVNS.

Here the CDR3 reads CASSLYRVPTEAFF. The CDR3 nucleotides read TGCGCCAGCAGCTTGTACAGGGTGCCCACTGAAGCTTTCTTT. The chain links TRBV5-1 to TRBJ1-1; tentative D call: TRBD1 (6 bases). This CDR3 has 14 amino acids. Germline CDR1 SGHRS, CDR2 YFSETQ. Trimming removed 1 base from V and 4 bases from J, with 11 bases in between. The full variable domain, its missing parts supplied by reference TRBV5-1 and TRBJ1-1, is KAGVTQTPRYLIKTRGQQVTLSCSPISGHRSVSWYQQTPGQGLQFLFEYFSETQRNKGNFPGRFSGRQFSNSRSEMNVSTLELGDSALYLCASSLYRVPTEAFFGQGTRLTVV.

The chain couples TRBV27 to TRBJ1-5; 7 nucleotides match TRBD1. The CDR3 sequence is 14 residues long. V was pared by 6 bases and J by 3 bases, with 5 bases of the junction left unmatched. Per the germline V gene, CDR1 is MNHEY and CDR2 is SMNVEV (reference sequence). The CDR3 nucleotides are TGTGCCAGCAGAAGACAGGGTATCAATCAGCCCCAGCATTTT. Its translation is CASRRQGINQPQHF.

The chain carries TRBV14 and TRBJ1-5, with 9 bases lining up with TRBD1. Germline V gives CDR1 SGHDN, CDR2 FVKESK. Trimming removed 2 bases from V and 7 bases from J; junction bases left unmatched: 6. This CDR3 is built from 15 residues. This CDR3 is CASSQTGQGRQPQHF. For the CDR3, the DNA is TGTGCCAGCAGCCAAACGGGACAGGGTAGACAGCCCCAGCATTTT.

The chain employs TRBV13 and TRBJ1-3; D uncertain. The V gene's germline CDR1 is PRHDT and CDR2 FYEKMQ (reference sequence). V lost 0 bases and J 7 bases, leaving 7 bases between the germline ends. The CDR3 runs 13 residues. The CDR3 here is CASSLGPMNTIYF. The CDR3 DNA reads as TGTGCCAGCAGCTTAGGCCCTATGAACACCATATATTTT. Complete variable domain (other parts from reference TRBV13 and TRBJ1-3): AAGVIQSPRHLIKEKRETATLKCYPIPRHDTVYWYQQGPGQDPQFLISFYEKMQSDKGSIPDRFSAQQFSDYHSELNMSSLELGDSALYFCASSLGPMNTIYFGEGSWLTVV.

This clone is a singleton in its sample. The chain is built from TRBV7-8 and TRBJ2-1; TRBD2 aligns across 10 bases. This CDR3 has 18 amino acids. Germline lookup yields CDR1 SGHVS and CDR2 FQNEAQ. Trimming cost V 1 base and J 0 bases; bases outside gene matches: 6. CDR3 in DNA: TGTGCCAGCAGCTTAGTTCGGCTAGCGGGAGACTCCTACAATGAGCAGTTCTTC. It encodes CASSLVRLAGDSYNEQFF.

The V and J genes are TRBV12-3 or TRBV12-4 and TRBJ2-7; D remains unclear. V dropped 0 bases and J dropped 4 bases, with 7 bases sitting between them. The CDR3 is 13 amino acids. The CDR3 region is CASSLAQLYEQYF. CDR3 DNA: TGTGCCAGCAGTTTAGCACAGCTGTACGAGCAGTACTTC.

CDR3 protein: CASSTGQGFTYEQYF. The CDR3 bases are TGTGCCAGCAGCACCGGACAGGGGTTTACCTACGAGCAGTACTTC. The rearrangement links TRBV5-4 to TRBJ2-7; 9 nucleotides align to TRBD1. This CDR3 has 15 residues. Germline CDR1 reads SGHNT; CDR2 reads YYREEE (reference sequence). Trimming cost V 4 bases and J 2 bases; bases outside gene matches: 7.

CDR3 in amino acids: CASTPRASSGTDTQYF. Here the CDR3 DNA reads TGTGCCAGCACCCCGAGGGCTAGCTCAGGCACAGATACGCAGTATTTT. The V and J genes are TRBV2 and TRBJ2-3; perhaps TRBD2 as D (5 bases). V dropped 7 bases and J dropped 1 base, with 18 bases sitting between them. Germline-derived CDR1 and CDR2 are SNHLY and FYNNEI. CDR3 length: 16 residues.

This chain joins TRBV2 and TRBJ1-3; 11 bases agree with TRBD1. J gave up 6 bases and V 4 bases, and 5 bases lay outside the gene matches. There are 15 residues in the CDR3. Looked up from germline, CDR1 is SNHLY and CDR2 is FYNNEI. DNA of the CDR3: TGTGCCAGCAGTGGGGGGACAGGGGGTACAAACACCATATATTTT. Its translation: CASSGGTGGTNTIYF. The whole variable domain, remainder taken from reference TRBV2 and TRBJ1-3, is EPEVTQTPSHQVTQMGQEVILRCVPISNHLYFYWYRQILGQKVEFLVSFYNNEISEKSEIFDDQFSVERPDGSNFTLKIRSTKLEDSAMYFCASSGGTGGTNTIYFGEGSWLTVV.

The chain is built from TRBV11-1 and TRBJ2-2; possible D gene TRBD1, 5 bases. This CDR3 region has 16 residues. In germline, CDR1 is SGHAT, CDR2 FQDESV (reference sequence). The ends were cut back, 1 base at V and 4 bases at J, with 13 bases in the middle. The DNA for the CDR3 is TGTGCCAGCAGCTTAGGGCAGGGTTTCGGCACCGGGGAGCTGTTTTTT. Translating it yields CASSLGQGFGTGELFF.

The rearrangement joins TRBV6-1 to TRBJ2-7; D perhaps matches TRBD1 (5 bases). The V end was cut by 3 bases, the J end by 2 bases, with 8 bases between. CDR1 and CDR2 from the germline V gene are MNHNS and SASEGT. CDR3 length: 13 residues. For the CDR3, the DNA is TGTGCCAGCAGTGATCAGGGTCCCTACGAGCAGTACTTC. It codes for CASSDQGPYEQYF.

V and J are TRBV13 and TRBJ2-3, with no clear D. The germline V and J ends were trimmed by 2 bases and 1 base, with 10 bases remaining between them. Germline assignment: CDR1 PRHDT and CDR2 FYEKMQ (reference sequence). The CDR3 is 15 residues long. As DNA, the CDR3 is TGTGCCAGCAGCTTAAGACAACCAGGCACAGATACGCAGTATTTT. This gives the protein CASSLRQPGTDTQYF. The variable domain in full, with the rest retrieved from reference TRBV13 and TRBJ2-3, is AAGVIQSPRHLIKEKRETATLKCYPIPRHDTVYWYQQGPGQDPQFLISFYEKMQSDKGSIPDRFSAQQFSDYHSELNMSSLELGDSALYFCASSLRQPGTDTQYFGPGTRLTVL.

The V gene is TRBV5-8, the J gene TRBJ1-2; possibly TRBD1 for D (5 bases). Germline V gene lookup returns CDR1 SGHTS and CDR2 YDEGEE. The CDR3 is 13 residues long. The V gene lost 2 bases and the J gene lost 7 bases, with 12 bases spanning the gap. The CDR3, as DNA: TGTGCCAGCAGCTTCTGGGGCGCTTCTGGCTACACCTTC. Protein: CASSFWGASGYTF. The full variable domain, rest sourced from reference TRBV5-8 and TRBJ1-2, is EAGVTQSPTHLIKTRGQQATLRCSPISGHTSVYWYQQALGLGLQFLLWYDEGEERNRGNFPPRFSGRQFPNYSSELNVNALELEDSALYLCASSFWGASGYTFGSGTRLTVV.

In this sample, this clone turned up a few times. The chain has TRBV7-8 and TRBJ1-2, with no clear D. V dropped 5 bases and J dropped 4 bases, with 14 bases sitting between them. Per the germline V gene, CDR1 is SGHVS and CDR2 is FQNEAQ. CDR3 size: 14 residues. The CDR3: CASSPRFDFYGYTF. DNA of the CDR3: TGTGCCAGCAGCCCCCGGTTTGATTTCTATGGCTACACCTTC.

This clone was counted a few times. The rearrangement links TRBV5-3 to TRBJ2-7, with D possibly matching TRBD1 (5 bases). TRBV5-3 carries the ORF label, with uncertain function. Trimming removed 0 bases at V and 2 bases at J, with 12 bases between. This CDR3 spans 15 amino acids. CDR3 loop: CARSLGQGWTYEQYF. Here the CDR3 DNA reads TGTGCCAGAAGCTTGGGGCAGGGTTGGACCTACGAGCAGTACTTC.

The CDR3 DNA is TGTGCCAGCAGTTTTACCGGGACAGGGAACTATGGCTACACCTTC. It translates to CASSFTGTGNYGYTF. V gene TRBV6-5 combines with J gene TRBJ1-2; 9 nucleotides agree with TRBD1. Germline loops: CDR1 MNHEY, CDR2 SVGAGI. J was trimmed by 2 bases and V by 4 bases; bases with no gene match: 5. The CDR3 consists of 15 residues.

This CDR3 reads CATSKGLAGVDSYEQYF. The CDR3, as DNA: TGTGCCACCAGCAAGGGACTAGCGGGAGTCGACTCCTACGAGCAGTACTTC. V gene TRBV15 combines with J gene TRBJ2-7; the match to TRBD2 covers 14 bases. The CDR3 extends over 17 amino acids. The V and J ends lost 4 bases and 0 bases, in that order; junction bases with no gene match: 5. CDR1 is LNHNV and CDR2 is YYDKDF in the germline V gene (reference sequence).

The rearrangement joins TRBV15 to TRBJ2-7; D perhaps matches TRBD1 (6 bases). Germline V CDR1 and CDR2: LNHNV, YYDKDF (reference sequence). The length of the CDR3 is 15 residues. Trimming pared 0 bases from V and 1 base from J, leaving 10 bases between. The CDR3 DNA reads as TGTGCCACCAGCAGAGATCAGGGGCAATCCTACGAGCAGTACTTC. As protein: CATSRDQGQSYEQYF.

The rearrangement joins TRBV6-4 to TRBJ2-1; D perhaps matches TRBD1 (6 bases). Germline assignment: CDR1 MRHNA and CDR2 SNTAGT. The germline V and J ends were trimmed by 4 bases and 0 bases, with 13 bases remaining between them. This CDR3 region has 16 residues. This CDR3 reads CASSGLTGSSYNEQFF. In DNA form, the CDR3 reads TGTGCCAGCAGTGGATTAACAGGGAGCTCCTACAATGAGCAGTTCTTC.

The chain is built from TRBV6-6 and TRBJ2-2; 10 bases line up with TRBD2. The germline CDR1 and CDR2 sequences are MNHNY and SVGAGI (reference sequence). The CDR3 runs 17 residues. J was trimmed by 0 bases and V by 5 bases; bases with no gene match: 6. The chain's CDR3 is CASSPRTSGSNTGELFF. The CDR3 DNA follows: TGTGCCAGCAGTCCCCGGACTAGCGGATCGAACACCGGGGAGCTGTTTTTT.

The genes are TRBV6-5 and TRBJ1-2; 7 bases fit TRBD1. This CDR3 comprises 15 residues. V lost 1 base to trimming and J lost 0 bases; unmatched junction nucleotides: 2. CDR1 and CDR2 (germline): MNHEY, SVGAGI. DNA for the CDR3: TGTGCCAGCAGTTACTGGGGACAGACTAACTATGGCTACACCTTC. As protein: CASSYWGQTNYGYTF.

This chain links TRBV19 with TRBJ2-7; 12 bases fit TRBD2. The CDR3 runs to 15 residues. Trimming cost V 6 bases and J 0 bases; bases outside gene matches: 3. The germline V gene encodes CDR1 LNHDA and CDR2 SQIVND (reference sequence). Written as DNA, the CDR3 is TGTGCCAGTAGCGTGACTAGCGGGAGCTCCTACGAGCAGTACTTC. Translated: CASSVTSGSSYEQYF.

J is TRBJ1-2 and V is TRBV2; TRBD1 aligns across 9 bases. From germline, CDR1 is SNHLY and CDR2 FYNNEI. J lost 8 bases, V lost 5 bases, and 6 bases had no gene match. There are 13 residues in the CDR3. The CDR3 coding sequence is TGTGCCAGCAGTCCACAGGGGGCACGGGGCTACACCTTC. Translating it yields CASSPQGARGYTF.

V usage is TRBV5-5 and J usage is TRBJ1-1; 7 positions agree with TRBD1. Germline V gene data show CDR1 as SGHKS and CDR2 as YYEKEE (reference sequence). The CDR3 is 14 amino acids. The ends lost 3 bases at V and 1 base at J; junction bases unmatched: 3. The CDR3: CASSSTGTNTEAFF. In DNA, the CDR3 is TGTGCCAGCAGCTCGACAGGGACGAACACTGAAGCTTTCTTT.

This clone was detected once. The chain uses TRBV30 and TRBJ2-5; maybe TRBD1 (5 bases). Germline V CDR1 and CDR2: GTSNPN, SVGIG (reference sequence). The length of the CDR3 is 12 residues. Between the trimmed V and J ends, which lost 4 bases and 2 bases, there was a span of 8 bases. CDR3 DNA: TGTGCCTGGAACGCAGGGCAAGAGACCCAGTACTTC. Encoded protein: CAWNAGQETQYF.

The DNA of the CDR3 is TGTGCCAGTCGTATCTACAATGAGCAGTTCTTC. Translated: CASRIYNEQFF. This sequence joins TRBV25-1 and TRBJ2-1; unclear D gene. Germline V gene lookup returns CDR1 MGHDK and CDR2 SYGVNS. This CDR3 has 11 amino acids. The V gene lost 9 bases and the J gene lost 3 bases, with 6 bases spanning the gap. Filled out from reference TRBV25-1 and TRBJ2-1, the complete variable domain reads EADIYQTPRYLVIGTGKKITLECSQTMGHDKMYWYQQDPGMELHLIHYSYGVNSTEKGDLSSESTVSRIRTEHFPLTLESARPSHTSQYLCASRIYNEQFFGPGTRLTVL.

The chain employs TRBV6-6 and TRBJ2-1; weak D call: TRBD2 (6 bases). Trimming removed 7 bases from V and 6 bases from J, with 19 bases in between. Per germline, CDR1 MNHNY and CDR2 SVGAGI (reference sequence). The CDR3 is 15 amino acids. The CDR3 loop reads CASKPSRGAGNEQFF. The CDR3 nucleotides read TGTGCCAGCAAACCCTCACGGGGAGCGGGCAATGAGCAGTTCTTC.

The chain couples TRBV24-1 to TRBJ2-2; 8 bases agree with TRBD2. V was pared by 9 bases and J by 6 bases, with 5 bases of the junction left unmatched. The CDR3 has 13 residues. CDR1 and CDR2 from the germline V gene are KGHDR and SFDVKD. The CDR3 region is CATPLAGSGELFF. The CDR3 DNA sequence: TGTGCCACCCCGTTAGCGGGATCCGGGGAGCTGTTTTTT.